This TCR beta chain was profiled in a study of STAT3 mutations in large granular lymphocyte leukemia. In this sample, this clone turned up a few times. What it binds is not known. CDR1 and CDR2 (germline): MNHNY, SVGAGI (reference sequence). The CDR3 is 15 residues long. Trimming cost V 2 bases and J 8 bases, with 18 bases left between them. General study findings and limits: At least one immunodominant TCR beta clonotype appeared in every T-cell large granular lymphocyte leukemia patient.

Sequencing used immunoSEQ multiplex PCR; TCRdb keeps in-frame clones, though not all of them. The repertoire holds more than 10,000 clones, with roughly 80% as singletons. The rearrangement joins TRBV6-6 to TRBJ1-2, with D possibly matching TRBD1 (6 bases). The material sequenced was peripheral blood mononuclear cells. The clonotype was recovered from a man aged 55 to 70 with T-cell large granular lymphocyte leukemia. Some clones in this sample may be carry-over from other donors' samples. The CDR3: CASSYRPQGYVGYTF. Written as DNA, the CDR3 is TGTGCCAGCAGTTACCGTCCACAGGGTTATGTGGGCTACACCTTC.